The 23 T cell receptor beta chains listed next were all sequenced from one sample in a study of identical twins. Using its own MiXCR run on the 5' RACE reads, TCRdb lists one record per CDR3 protein. Of hundreds of thousands of distinct CDR3 sequences listed, approximately 25% are singletons. This sample also belongs to another study, concerning T cells expressing NK-cell markers.

The sample consisted of CD4+ T cells sorted from blood. All receptors come from a woman between 18 and 29 years old in good health.

CDR3 bases: TGTGCCAGCAGCCCCCTAGGACAGGGCCGGGGGGAGCAGTACTTC. It codes for CASSPLGQGRGEQYF. V gene TRBV7-2 combines with J gene TRBJ2-7, with 8 bases matching TRBD1. The CDR3 has 15 residues. Germline V gene data show CDR1 as SGHTA and CDR2 as FQGNSA. The V and J ends lost 5 bases and 7 bases, in that order; junction bases with no gene match: 13.

This clonotype was seen a handful of times. This sequence joins TRBV11-1 and TRBJ2-4; D is undetermined. The CDR3 covers 19 residues. Germline CDR1 SGHAT, CDR2 FQDESV (reference sequence). V lost 0 bases and J lost 0, with 18 bases in between. CDR3 residues: CASSLASASLVLAKNIQYF. The CDR3 bases are TGTGCCAGCAGCTTAGCGTCCGCCTCCCTGGTCTTAGCCAAAAACATTCAGTACTTC. Full variable domain (rest looked up from reference TRBV11-1 and TRBJ2-4): EAEVAQSPRYKITEKSQAVAFWCDPISGHATLYWYRQILGQGPELLVQFQDESVVDDSQLPKDRFSAERLKGVDSTLKIQPAELGDSAMYLCASSLASASLVLAKNIQYFGAGTRLSVL.

This clonotype was seen a few times. The chain recombines TRBV5-1 with TRBJ2-3; the D gene is possibly TRBD2 (6 bases). The CDR3 length is 13 residues. Germline assignment: CDR1 SGHRS and CDR2 YFSETQ. Trimming cost V 1 base and J 5 bases, with 8 bases left between them. CDR3 amino acids: CASSLPGEDTQYF. As DNA, the CDR3 is TGCGCCAGCAGCTTGCCGGGGGAAGATACGCAGTATTTT.

The V gene is TRBV4-1, the J gene TRBJ2-7, with 8 bases fitting TRBD2. The V gene end was trimmed by 6 bases and the J gene end by 3 bases; junction bases not matched to a gene: 7. Germline V gene data show CDR1 as MGHRA and CDR2 as YSYEKL. The CDR3 totals 14 residues. The CDR3: CASSPGTSFYEQYF. CDR3 sequence (DNA): TGCGCCAGCAGTCCCGGGACTAGTTTCTACGAGCAGTACTTC.

This clonotype appeared a single time. The chain links TRBV11-2 to TRBJ2-2; 11 bases agree with TRBD2. CDR3 length: 18 residues. Germline values: CDR1 SGHAT, CDR2 FQNNGV. J gave up 4 bases and V 2 bases, and 9 bases lay outside the gene matches. The CDR3 nucleotides are TGTGCCAGCAGCTTAATGGCTAGCGGGAGGAGGCGCACCGGGGAGCTGTTTTTT. Its protein is CASSLMASGRRRTGELFF.

This clonotype was observed a few times. The rearrangement uses TRBV5-5 and TRBJ2-2, with D possibly being TRBD1 or TRBD2 (6 bases each). The CDR3 is 16 amino acids. The germline V gene has CDR1 SGHKS and CDR2 YYEKEE (reference sequence). V gave up 1 base and J gave up 5 bases, with 15 bases separating them. Here the CDR3 DNA reads TGTGCCAGCAGCTTGTTCCGGGGGCACACGACCGGGGAGCTGTTTTTT. It translates to CASSLFRGHTTGELFF.

At least ten counts were recorded for this clonotype. The chain uses TRBV5-1 and TRBJ1-2, with 8 bases aligning to TRBD1. The V and J ends lost 5 bases and 6 bases, in that order; junction bases with no gene match: 9. The germline CDR1 and CDR2 sequences are SGHRS and YFSETQ. The CDR3 totals 14 residues. CDR3 coding DNA: TGCGCCAGCAGAGCAGGGGGCGCCGGGGATGGCTACACCTTC. Residues: CASRAGGAGDGYTF.

The chain links TRBV20-1 to TRBJ2-5, with 12 positions matching TRBD2. The CDR3 spans 14 residues. Germline V CDR1 and CDR2: DFQATT, SNEGSKA (reference sequence). V trimming: 6 bases; J trimming: 5 bases; junction bases outside the gene matches: 7. The CDR3 is CSAPRTSGVETQYF. The CDR3 region has the DNA TGCAGTGCCCCGAGGACTAGCGGGGTGGAGACCCAGTACTTC.

The chain has TRBV6-1 and TRBJ2-5; D remains unclear. Looked up from germline, CDR1 is MNHNS and CDR2 is SASEGT. V lost 5 bases to trimming and J lost 2 bases, with 9 bases between them. The length of the CDR3 is 13 residues. The CDR3 loop reads CASSPTEQETQYF. The CDR3 DNA reads as TGTGCCAGCAGTCCGACTGAACAAGAGACCCAGTACTTC.

This chain joins TRBV6-1 and TRBJ1-2, with 9 bases that match TRBD1. J lost 1 base, V lost 6 bases, and 9 bases had no gene match. This CDR3 contains 16 residues. Germline CDR1 reads MNHNS; CDR2 reads SASEGT. The CDR3 nucleotides are TGTGCCAGCAGGTCACCGGGACAGGGTGGTAACTATGGCTACACCTTC. This translates into CASRSPGQGGNYGYTF.

The table lists this clonotype with a few counts. The rearrangement uses TRBV29-1 and TRBJ1-5, with 9 bases aligning to TRBD1. There are 13 residues in the CDR3. V trimming: 7 bases; J trimming: 6 bases; junction bases outside the gene matches: 7. Germline-derived CDR1 and CDR2 are SQVTM and ANQGSEA. The CDR3, as DNA: TGCAGCGCGGGACAGGGTGGAGGTCAGCCCCAGCATTTT. As protein: CSAGQGGGQPQHF. Supplemented by reference TRBV29-1 and TRBJ1-5, the full variable domain reads SAVISQKPSRDICQRGTSLTIQCQVDSQVTMMFWYRQQPGQSLTLIATANQGSEATYESGFVIDKFPISRPNLTFSTLTVSNMSPEDSSIYLCSAGQGGGQPQHFGDGTRLSIL.

This clonotype was observed a few times. The gene calls are TRBV12-5 and TRBJ1-1; TRBD1 is a possible D gene (6 bases). Trimming pared 5 bases from V and 4 bases from J, leaving 17 bases between. There are 15 residues in the CDR3. Germline lookup yields CDR1 LGHNT and CDR2 FRNRAP. Written as DNA, the CDR3 is TGTGCTAGTGGTCCATCCGGGGGCGGGTTCACTGAAGCTTTCTTT. Encoded protein: CASGPSGGGFTEAFF.

This clonotype was seen a handful of times. CDR3 loop: CSARGRSRQPQHF. The CDR3 nucleotides are TGCAGTGCTAGGGGTCGATCTCGTCAGCCCCAGCATTTT. The chain joins TRBV20-1 to TRBJ1-5; no firm D call. Per the germline V gene, CDR1 is DFQATT and CDR2 is SNEGSKA (reference sequence). The CDR3 length is 13 residues. Trimming cost V 3 bases and J 6 bases, with 12 bases left between them.

The V call is TRBV5-1, the J call TRBJ1-4; possible D gene TRBD1, 5 bases. The CDR3 runs to 16 residues. Per the germline V gene, CDR1 is SGHRS and CDR2 is YFSETQ. Trimming left V 4 bases short and J 7 bases short, with 20 bases between. The CDR3 sequence: CASSREGYAMGEKLFF. CDR3 bases: TGCGCCAGCAGCCGGGAGGGGTACGCCATGGGTGAAAAACTGTTTTTT.

This clonotype was counted once. V is TRBV15 and J is TRBJ2-7; D uncertain. Between the trimmed V and J ends, which lost 0 bases and 7 bases, there was a span of 10 bases. CDR3 size: 13 residues. Germline-derived CDR1 and CDR2 are LNHNV and YYDKDF (reference sequence). CDR3 DNA sequence: TGTGCCACCAGCAGAGATCACGTGGGAGAGCAGTACTTC. This encodes CATSRDHVGEQYF.

This clonotype was seen more than once but under ten times. The CDR3 bases are TGTGCCAGCAGCTTATTTTCTGGCTTTCGGCGGTCTGGGGAGCTGTTTTTT. Translation gives CASSLFSGFRRSGELFF. The J gene is TRBJ2-2, the V gene TRBV11-3; unclear D gene. The CDR3 runs to 17 residues. Trimming left V 2 bases short and J 8 bases short, with 21 bases between. Germline lookup yields CDR1 SGHNT and CDR2 YENEEA.

The rearrangement uses TRBV6-6 and TRBJ1-2, with 8 bases lining up with TRBD1. The CDR3 totals 12 residues. Per the germline V gene, CDR1 is MNHNY and CDR2 is SVGAGI (reference sequence). V shed 4 bases, J shed 12 bases, and the junction held 7 bases outside the gene matches. CDR3 in DNA: TGTGCCAGCAGTTTGGGTCAGGGGGCTCACACCTTC. Its protein is CASSLGQGAHTF.

The V call is TRBV12-3 or TRBV12-4, the J call TRBJ2-5, with 9 bases lining up with TRBD2. This CDR3 contains 14 residues. Germline trimming cut 5 bases from V and 4 bases from J; bases unmatched to any gene: 5. This CDR3 reads CASSASGAGETQYF. The CDR3 DNA reads as TGTGCCAGCAGTGCTAGCGGGGCGGGAGAGACCCAGTACTTC.

This chain connects TRBV5-1 to TRBJ2-2; TRBD1 agrees at 7 bases. The CDR3 length is 15 residues. Trimming at V came to 3 bases and at J to 6 bases, leaving 8 bases not matched to a gene. CDR1 is SGHRS, CDR2 YFSETQ, per germline. Here the CDR3 reads CASSSISQGAGELFF. The CDR3 DNA reads as TGCGCCAGCAGCTCAATTTCGCAGGGGGCCGGGGAGCTGTTTTTT.

This clonotype was recorded a few times. V and J are TRBV29-1 and TRBJ2-1, with D tentatively TRBD2 (5 bases). This CDR3 contains 13 residues. Germline lookup yields CDR1 SQVTM and CDR2 ANQGSEA. Between the trimmed V and J ends, which lost 5 bases and 5 bases, there was a span of 13 bases. CDR3 nucleotides: TGCAGCGTTAGTCCAGCGGCTAACAATGAGCAGTTCTTC. It codes for CSVSPAANNEQFF.

This chain connects TRBV14 to TRBJ2-7; 9 positions agree with TRBD2. The V gene end was trimmed by 0 bases and the J gene end by 5 bases; junction bases not matched to a gene: 11. Per the germline V gene, CDR1 is SGHDN and CDR2 is FVKESK. This CDR3 has 17 residues. CDR3 sequence (DNA): TGTGCCAGCAGCCAAGACAGAGGCGGGACTAGCAATCACGAGCAGTACTTC. Protein: CASSQDRGGTSNHEQYF.

The CDR3 reads CSATTVFKNIQYF. The CDR3 DNA reads TGCAGTGCCACGACGGTATTTAAAAACATTCAGTACTTC. V gene TRBV20-1 combines with J gene TRBJ2-4; D uncertain. Germline-derived CDR1 and CDR2 are DFQATT and SNEGSKA (reference sequence). Trimming took off 6 bases at V and 4 bases at J, with 13 bases between the two ends. This CDR3 has 13 residues.

This clonotype was observed a handful of times. V is TRBV9 and J is TRBJ2-7; no definite D call. In germline, CDR1 is SGDLS, CDR2 YYNGEE. The CDR3 is 15 amino acids. Trimming shortened V by 0 bases and J by 1 base, and 11 bases separated the two germline ends. Written as DNA, the CDR3 is TGTGCCAGCAGCGTAGGGGGTAGCCTTTCCTACGAGCAGTACTTC. It encodes CASSVGGSLSYEQYF. Complete variable domain (other parts from reference TRBV9 and TRBJ2-7): DSGVTQTPKHLITATGQRVTLRCSPRSGDLSVYWYQQSLDQGLQFLIQYYNGEERAKGNILERFSAQQFPDLHSELNLSSLELGDSALYFCASSVGGSLSYEQYFGPGTRLTVT.